One and the same sample provided the 18 T cell receptor beta chains below, sequenced in a study of shared clonotypes between healthy human individuals. Naivety among CD8 cells was defined by CD45RO negativity and positive CCR7 selection, thereby excluding terminally differentiated effector memory CD45RA+ cells. Sequenced by immunoSEQ multiplex PCR; TCRdb stores in-frame clones only, minus some. The sample gives about 2.1 million clones, just over 90% of which show up once; around 1.7% is in the top ten. Sequencing used naive CD8+ T cells from PBMCs. Every receptor here comes from a man aged 18-30 years in good health. Some clones in this sample may be carry-over from other donors' samples.

Turning to this clone: The sample carries other DNA sequences with the same CDR3. The gene calls are TRBV27 and TRBJ2-7; D is uncertain. CDR1 MNHEY and CDR2 SMNVEV come from the germline V gene (reference sequence). The germline V and J ends were trimmed by 3 bases and 0 bases, with 6 bases remaining between them. This CDR3 contains 13 residues. CDR3 sequence (DNA): TGTGCCAGCAGTTTTTCTAGCTCCTACGAGCAGTACTTC. Residues: CASSFSSSYEQYF.

V and J are TRBV11-2 and TRBJ2-1; D might be TRBD2 (6 bases). From germline, CDR1 is SGHAT and CDR2 FQNNGV. CDR3 length equals 15 residues. The V end was cut by 5 bases, the J end by 3 bases, with 14 bases between. The CDR3 sequence: CASSGGTDLYNEQFF. Written as DNA, the CDR3 is TGTGCCAGCAGCGGCGGGACGGACCTCTACAATGAGCAGTTCTTC.

This chain joins TRBV6-5 and TRBJ1-2, with D unresolved. CDR1 MNHEY and CDR2 SVGAGI come from the germline V gene. The CDR3 sequence is 14 residues long. V was trimmed by 2 bases and J by 5 bases, leaving 12 bases between them. The CDR3 coding sequence is TGTGCCAGCAGTTACAGGGAGGGTCCTTATGGCTACACCTTC. Protein product: CASSYREGPYGYTF.

The V and J genes are TRBV5-4 and TRBJ2-1, with D uncertain. CDR1 is SGHNT and CDR2 is YYREEE in the germline V gene (reference sequence). V lost 1 base and J 11 bases, leaving 10 bases between the germline ends. This CDR3 has 12 residues. In DNA, the CDR3 is TGTGCCAGCAGCTTGTCACCGGGCCAGCAGTTCTTC. Protein product: CASSLSPGQQFF.

This clone appeared a single time. The chain joins TRBV28 to TRBJ1-5; no clear D gene. This CDR3 is 16 amino acids long. CDR1 and CDR2 (germline): MDHEN, SYDVKM. V gave up 6 bases and J gave up 9 bases, with 24 bases separating them. CDR3 amino acids: CASSLGPEPTWPPQHF. The CDR3 DNA is TGTGCCAGCAGCCTGGGCCCCGAACCCACATGGCCGCCCCAGCATTTT.

This rearrangement joins TRBV5-8 to TRBJ2-5; D ambiguous. This CDR3 has 11 residues. The ends were cut back, 7 bases at V and 5 bases at J, with 9 bases in the middle. Germline assignment: CDR1 SGHTS and CDR2 YDEGEE. The CDR3 coding sequence is TGTGCCAGCCCCCCCGGGGAGACCCAGTACTTC. It encodes CASPPGETQYF.

This clone was found once. The rearrangement links TRBV5-1 to TRBJ2-3; 7 bases are shared with TRBD2. The CDR3 extends over 15 amino acids. The V gene's germline CDR1 is SGHRS and CDR2 YFSETQ. Germline trimming cut 4 bases from V and 6 bases from J; bases unmatched to any gene: 11. This CDR3 reads CASSPLEREWDTQYF. The CDR3 DNA sequence: TGCGCCAGCAGCCCCCTTGAGCGGGAATGGGATACGCAGTATTTT.

This chain joins TRBV7-6 and TRBJ2-4; D not certain. The V end was cut by 5 bases, the J end by 8 bases, with 13 bases between. The CDR3 extends over 13 amino acids. CDR1 and CDR2 (germline): SGHVS, FNYEAQ. The CDR3 here is CASSPDRSDIQYF. In DNA, the CDR3 is TGTGCCAGCAGCCCAGACCGATCGGACATTCAGTACTTC.

This clone was recorded once. The chain employs TRBV12-5 and TRBJ2-7; D is unresolved. V lost 6 bases to trimming and J lost 3 bases, with 15 bases between them. Germline lookup yields CDR1 LGHNT and CDR2 FRNRAP. The CDR3 runs to 14 residues. This CDR3 reads CASGPPDIYYEQYF. The CDR3 DNA sequence: TGTGCTAGTGGCCCTCCTGACATTTACTACGAGCAGTACTTC.

The chain joins TRBV5-4 to TRBJ2-2; D is unresolved. Germline V gene lookup returns CDR1 SGHNT and CDR2 YYREEE (reference sequence). The CDR3 has 16 amino acids. V was clipped by 4 bases and J by 0 bases, with 13 bases between them. CDR3 loop: CASSPTGMTNTGELFF. For the CDR3, the DNA is TGTGCCAGCAGCCCTACTGGGATGACGAACACCGGGGAGCTGTTTTTT.

The V call is TRBV2, the J call TRBJ2-3; 9 nucleotides line up with TRBD2. Germline trimming cut 11 bases from V and 1 base from J; bases unmatched to any gene: 7. The CDR3 covers 14 residues. Looked up from germline, CDR1 is SNHLY and CDR2 is FYNNEI. Here the CDR3 reads CAGKVAGGTDTQYF. The CDR3 coding sequence is TGTGCCGGCAAGGTAGCGGGAGGCACAGATACGCAGTATTTT.

The rearrangement links TRBV7-9 to TRBJ2-3; D is unclear. Trimming removed 1 base from V and 2 bases from J, with 10 bases in between. The CDR3 covers 15 residues. Germline lookup yields CDR1 SEHNR and CDR2 FQNEAQ (reference sequence). DNA of the CDR3: TGTGCCAGCAGCTTAGGGAGCCGGATCACAGATACGCAGTATTTT. This translates into CASSLGSRITDTQYF.

This rearrangement joins TRBV27 to TRBJ2-5; no definite D call. The germline CDR1 and CDR2 sequences are MNHEY and SMNVEV (reference sequence). V was clipped by 2 bases and J by 2 bases, with 9 bases between them. CDR3 length equals 14 residues. As DNA, the CDR3 is TGTGCCAGCAGTTTACGCATCGGGCAAGAGACCCAGTACTTC. It encodes CASSLRIGQETQYF.

The J gene is TRBJ2-3, the V gene TRBV5-1; TRBD1 is a possible D gene (7 bases). The CDR3 totals 18 residues. The V gene's germline CDR1 is SGHRS and CDR2 YFSETQ. The ends were cut back, 0 bases at V and 2 bases at J, with 19 bases in the middle. The CDR3 region has the DNA TGCGCCAGCAGCTTGGTTCCAGGGGGGACGGGGACCACAGATACGCAGTATTTT. Translated, it gives CASSLVPGGTGTTDTQYF.

This chain uses TRBV27 with TRBJ2-3; weak D call: TRBD2 (6 bases). Trimming removed 5 bases at V and 0 bases at J, with 15 bases between. There are 16 residues in the CDR3. Looked up from germline, CDR1 is MNHEY and CDR2 is SMNVEV (reference sequence). The CDR3 sequence: CASSTRRDLSTDTQYF. DNA of the CDR3: TGTGCCAGCAGTACCCGGAGGGATCTTAGCACAGATACGCAGTATTTT.

Comment on this clone: Compared with germline, one end of the junction differs, possibly owing to a read error. The J gene is TRBJ1-2, the V gene TRBV9; D gene unclear. The CDR3 totals 17 residues. Germline V CDR1 and CDR2: SGDLS, YYNGEE. CDR3 nucleotides: TGTGCCAGCAGCGTAGCTTCAGGTCGGCTCACTAATTATGGCTACACCTTC. The encoded protein is CASSVASGRLTNYGYTF. Based on the CDR3 plus reference TRBV9 and TRBJ1-2, the full variable domain is DSGVTQTPKHLITATGQRVTLRCSPRSGDLSVYWYQQSLDQGLQFLIQYYNGEERAKGNILERFSAQQFPDLHSELNLSSLELGDSALYFCASSVASGRLTNYGYTFGSGTRLTVV.

This chain links TRBV19 with TRBJ1-1; 8 bases fit TRBD1. This CDR3 contains 15 residues. The J segment lost 4 bases and the V segment lost 1 base, leaving 5 bases of the junction unmatched. The germline gives CDR1 LNHDA, CDR2 SQIVND (reference sequence). Written as DNA, the CDR3 is TGTGCCAGTAGTATAGGGACAGGGTCCCCCACTGAAGCTTTCTTT. This encodes CASSIGTGSPTEAFF.

The chain is built from TRBV4-1 and TRBJ2-7; D is possibly TRBD1 (7 bases). The germline gives CDR1 MGHRA, CDR2 YSYEKL. CDR3 size: 16 residues. Trimming stripped 0 bases from V and 3 bases from J, with 15 bases between. DNA for the CDR3: TGCGCCAGCAGCCAAGATCGGGCGGGACAGAACTACGAGCAGTACTTC. Amino acids: CASSQDRAGQNYEQYF.